Below are 21 T cell receptor beta chains sequenced from a single sample in a study of Graves' ophthalmopathy and Graves' hyperthyroidism. The study amplified TCR beta CDR3 regions using RNA transcripts. In the first round, RT-PCR was carried out with HTBI primers, and a multiplex PCR formed the second round. TCRdb itself ran the multiplex PCR reads through MiXCR, one entry per CDR3 protein. The repertoire holds about 370,000 distinct CDR3 sequences, about a sixth seen once, with roughly 2.3% in the top ten. The specimen was peripheral blood. These receptors were collected from an adult woman with stable Graves' hyperthyroidism.

J is TRBJ2-2 and V is TRBV29-1; 8 bases line up with TRBD1. V shed 5 bases, J shed 1 base, and the junction held 3 bases outside the gene matches. The CDR3 length is 14 residues. Germline assignment: CDR1 SQVTM and CDR2 ANQGSEA. CDR3 sequence: CSVHGTGNTGELFF. DNA for the CDR3: TGCAGCGTTCACGGGACAGGGAACACCGGGGAGCTGTTTTTT.

This clonotype was counted at least ten times. The chain links TRBV6-2 or TRBV6-3 to TRBJ2-7; 8 nucleotides align to TRBD2. The V and J ends lost 6 bases and 3 bases, in that order; junction bases with no gene match: 7. CDR1 and CDR2 (germline): MNHEY, SVGEGT. The CDR3 extends over 14 amino acids. The CDR3 bases are TGTGCCAGCAGACAAAAGCGGGAGAGCTACGAGCAGTACTTC. Encoded protein: CASRQKRESYEQYF.

This clonotype was counted ten times or more. This chain links TRBV7-2 with TRBJ2-7, with 9 positions matching TRBD1. The CDR3 has 17 amino acids. Germline CDR1 and CDR2: SGHTA and FQGNSA. With V trimmed by 2 bases and J by 6 bases, 14 bases remained unmatched. CDR3 region: CASSLRSGQGRWSEQYF. The CDR3 DNA sequence: TGTGCCAGCAGCTTACGCTCGGGACAGGGTCGTTGGAGCGAGCAGTACTTC.

This clonotype was seen repeatedly, ten times or more. The CDR3 protein is CASSWTGANTGELFF. The CDR3 nucleotides are TGTGCCAGCAGCTGGACAGGGGCGAACACCGGGGAGCTGTTTTTT. V is TRBV7-3 and J is TRBJ2-2; 9 nucleotides match TRBD1. The germline gives CDR1 SGHTA, CDR2 FQGTGA. The CDR3 runs 15 residues. J gave up 0 bases and V 4 bases, and 0 bases lay outside the gene matches.

In this sample, this clonotype turned up once. This chain connects TRBV27 to TRBJ1-6; D is uncertain. The CDR3 is made up of 14 amino acids. Germline V lookup: CDR1 MNHEY, CDR2 SMNVEV (reference sequence). Between the trimmed V and J ends, which lost 2 bases and 7 bases, there was a span of 9 bases. The CDR3 loop reads CASSLPGPNSPLHF. The CDR3 nucleotides are TGTGCCAGCAGTTTACCTGGGCCCAATTCACCCCTCCACTTT.

At least ten counts were recorded for this clonotype. The chain links TRBV7-2 to TRBJ2-5; 14 nucleotides match TRBD2. Per germline, CDR1 SGHTA and CDR2 FQGNSA. The CDR3 spans 15 residues. This CDR3 is CASGLAGGYQETQYF. In DNA, the CDR3 is TGTGCGAGCGGACTAGCGGGAGGTTACCAAGAGACCCAGTACTTC.

The table lists this clonotype with a count of one. The chain combines TRBV27 with TRBJ1-1, with a tentative D call TRBD1 (6 bases). Trimming shortened V by 2 bases and J by 1 base, and 17 bases separated the two germline ends. The CDR3 is 17 amino acids. CDR1 and CDR2 from the germline V gene are MNHEY and SMNVEV (reference sequence). The CDR3 sequence is CASSLTGPFTSNTEAFF. DNA of the CDR3: TGTGCCAGCAGTTTAACAGGGCCCTTTACCTCGAACACTGAAGCTTTCTTT.

The chain joins TRBV12-3 or TRBV12-4 to TRBJ1-1; tentative D call: TRBD1 (6 bases). Trimming removed 6 bases at V and 3 bases at J, with 14 bases between. This CDR3 has 14 amino acids. In nucleotides, the CDR3 is TGTGCCAGCAGCAAGGGACACCCTTACACTGAAGCTTTCTTT. Amino acid sequence: CASSKGHPYTEAFF.

This clonotype showed up many times. The genes are TRBV5-1 and TRBJ2-7; D remains ambiguous. Germline V gene lookup returns CDR1 SGHRS and CDR2 YFSETQ. The CDR3 is 13 amino acids. Trimming took off 3 bases at V and 3 bases at J, with 10 bases between the two ends. CDR3 sequence (DNA): TGCGCCAGCAGCTACGGAAATAACTACGAGCAGTACTTC. The encoded protein is CASSYGNNYEQYF.

This clonotype was seen many times. The V call is TRBV29-1, the J call TRBJ2-7, with D possibly matching TRBD1 (5 bases). Between the trimmed V and J ends, which lost 3 bases and 4 bases, there was a span of 13 bases. The germline CDR1 and CDR2 sequences are SQVTM and ANQGSEA. The length of the CDR3 is 13 residues. CDR3 in amino acids: CSVDGQGLYEQYF. CDR3 DNA: TGCAGCGTTGACGGTCAGGGTCTATACGAGCAGTACTTC.

This clonotype was seen repeatedly, ten times or more. V usage is TRBV6-1 and J usage is TRBJ2-5; 10 bases match TRBD1. J lost 4 bases, V lost 6 bases, and 5 bases had no gene match. CDR3 size: 14 residues. Germline CDR1 reads MNHNS; CDR2 reads SASEGT. CDR3 DNA sequence: TGTGCCAGCAGCAGAAGGACAGGGGGAGAGACCCAGTACTTC. Translated, it gives CASSRRTGGETQYF.

This clonotype was found many times. The chain carries TRBV7-2 and TRBJ2-7, with 10 nucleotides matching TRBD1. Losses at the gene ends were 5 bases for V and 4 bases for J; bases not matched to a gene: 8. This CDR3 is built from 15 residues. The germline CDR1 and CDR2 sequences are SGHTA and FQGNSA. The CDR3 nucleotides read TGTGCCAGCAGCCTACCGGGACAGGGGCGATACGAGCAGTACTTC. This translates into CASSLPGQGRYEQYF.

This clonotype occurred many times. This chain joins TRBV13 and TRBJ1-2; no reliable D call. The CDR3 is 16 amino acids. Germline V gives CDR1 PRHDT, CDR2 FYEKMQ (reference sequence). V was cut by 8 bases and J by 4 bases, with 23 bases left in between. CDR3 coding DNA: TGTGCCAGCTCGGCCTTCCCCCCCGAGGGTGCCTATGGCTACACCTTC. Protein product: CASSAFPPEGAYGYTF. The variable domain in full, completed from reference TRBV13 and TRBJ1-2, reads AAGVIQSPRHLIKEKRETATLKCYPIPRHDTVYWYQQGPGQDPQFLISFYEKMQSDKGSIPDRFSAQQFSDYHSELNMSSLELGDSALYFCASSAFPPEGAYGYTFGSGTRLTVV.

There are many counts of this clonotype. The chain joins TRBV7-9 to TRBJ2-5; D not resolved. This CDR3 region has 13 residues. Germline CDR1 SEHNR, CDR2 FQNEAQ (reference sequence). Trimming removed 6 bases from V and 0 bases from J, with 8 bases in between. In DNA, the CDR3 is TGTGCCAGCAGGGCCTGGGACCAAGAGACCCAGTACTTC. Amino acid sequence: CASRAWDQETQYF.

Many counts were recorded for this clonotype. V is TRBV12-3 or TRBV12-4 and J is TRBJ1-1; TRBD1 agrees at 8 bases. The CDR3 totals 13 residues. The V segment lost 6 bases and the J segment 8 bases; nucleotides outside the gene matches: 8. The DNA for the CDR3 is TGTGCCAGCAGCTCCAACCGGGACAGGGAAGCTTTCTTT. Amino acid sequence: CASSSNRDREAFF.

This clonotype was detected ten times or more. CDR3 sequence: CASSLLAEDQETQYF. In DNA form, the CDR3 reads TGTGCCAGCAGCTTGCTAGCAGAAGACCAAGAGACCCAGTACTTC. The gene calls are TRBV5-5 and TRBJ2-5; D perhaps matches TRBD2 (5 bases). Trimming took 1 base from V and 0 from J, leaving 10 bases between them. Looked up from germline, CDR1 is SGHKS and CDR2 is YYEKEE (reference sequence). This CDR3 comprises 15 residues.

This clonotype was seen many times. V and J are TRBV5-1 and TRBJ2-5; TRBD1 is a possible D gene (6 bases). The ends were cut back, 7 bases at V and 1 base at J, with 14 bases in the middle. Germline CDR1 is SGHRS and CDR2 is YFSETQ. The CDR3 has 14 amino acids. The DNA for the CDR3 is TGCGCCAGCCACCGGACAGAAATCCAAGAGACCCAGTACTTC. It yields the protein CASHRTEIQETQYF. The full variable domain, in which reference TRBV5-1 and TRBJ2-5 provide the parts outside the CDR3, is KAGVTQTPRYLIKTRGQQVTLSCSPISGHRSVSWYQQTPGQGLQFLFEYFSETQRNKGNFPGRFSGRQFSNSRSEMNVSTLELGDSALYLCASHRTEIQETQYFGPGTRLLVL.

The chain is built from TRBV12-3 or TRBV12-4 and TRBJ2-7, with TRBD2 as a possible D gene (6 bases). V dropped 5 bases and J dropped 6 bases, with 17 bases sitting between them. This CDR3 region has 14 residues. The DNA of the CDR3 is TGTGCCAGCAGTCCATCTAGCGAGGGTAGCGAGCAGTACTTC. This translates into CASSPSSEGSEQYF.

CDR3 in DNA: TGTGCCAGCACCGACAGACAGGGGCCTGGAAACACCATATATTTT. Its translation is CASTDRQGPGNTIYF. This sequence joins TRBV6-1 and TRBJ1-3, with 8 bases identical to TRBD1. This CDR3 spans 15 amino acids. V was pared by 7 bases and J by 2 bases, with 7 bases of the junction left unmatched. Germline CDR1 is MNHNS and CDR2 is SASEGT.

This clonotype was counted a single time. The genes are TRBV6-1 and TRBJ2-5; maybe TRBD1 (6 bases). Trimming took 5 bases from V and 5 from J, leaving 15 bases between them. This CDR3 has 14 residues. CDR1 and CDR2 (germline): MNHNS, SASEGT. This CDR3 is CASSKRQVVETQYF. CDR3 DNA sequence: TGTGCCAGCAGTAAGCGACAGGTCGTGGAGACCCAGTACTTC.

In its sample, this clonotype was seen many times. The rearrangement uses TRBV12-3 or TRBV12-4 and TRBJ1-5; TRBD1 might be the D (6 bases). The CDR3 has 14 amino acids. V lost 7 bases, J lost 2 bases, and 12 bases lay in between. The CDR3 sequence is CASTTSGGNQPQHF. CDR3 nucleotides: TGTGCCAGCACCACCTCAGGGGGCAATCAGCCCCAGCATTTT.